This TCR beta chain appears in the sequencing data of a study of T cell changes during pregnancy in multiple sclerosis (dated by TCRdb to the late 2010s). For context, the study as a whole: The study looked at changes in the T cell repertoire across pregnancy in women with multiple sclerosis.

With regard to this clone: What antigen it recognizes has not been identified. No base quality information exists; no much larger clone differs at one position.

Its CDR3 holds 10 amino acids, cysteine through phenylalanine. Kept here is only the CDR3 DNA, which spans 30 bases and is read in frame from base 1. The germline V gene (reference sequence) sets CDR1 to GTSNPN and CDR2 to SVGIG. Relative to germline, V is 6 bases shorter and J is 4 bases shorter, with 6 bases between their ends. Libraries were built with the immunoSEQ multiplex PCR assay. TCRdb carries this immuneACCESS record with in-frame sequences only. Its versions omit some clonotypes, under half of them owing to an unresolved V gene in the studies checked, with the rest unexplained. The sample has fewer than 95,000 clones on record, approximately 94% of them singletons. Less than 2.5% of the sample is in the top ten clones.

The receptor's source is a female donor with multiple sclerosis, enrolled in a pregnancy study. The material was peripheral blood, obtained in the third trimester of pregnancy. The chain is assembled from TRBV30 and TRBJ1-2, with the D gene not confidently named. The DNA reads as follows: TGTGCCTGTAGAGTCTATGGCTACACCTTC. Its protein product is CACRVYGYTF.